The rows below give T cell receptor beta chains drawn from one sample of a study of blood T cells in healthy people across ages. Using its own MiXCR run on the 5' RACE reads, TCRdb lists one record per CDR3 protein. The data hold around 1.5 million distinct CDR3 sequences, with roughly 30% observed a single time. The source material was blood. The receptors here all came from a woman aged 30 to 39 in good health. Each CDR3 is given with its conserved first and last residue. A D gene is named only where the DNA matches it firmly. Clone size is shown for a subset of rows, as once, few, many or a class of expanded clone.

j_call d_call v_call clone_size cdr3_aa cdr3_nt
TRBJ1-1 TRBD1 TRBV12-3/TRBV12-4 many CASSWTGNTEAFF TGTGCCAGCAGTTGGACAGGGAACACTGAAGCTTTCTTT
TRBJ2-3 - TRBV2 - CASTQQGGAISTDTQYF TGTGCCAGCACCCAACAAGGGGGAGCAATCAGCACAGATACGCAGTATTTT
TRBJ2-1 TRBD1 TRBV7-8 many CASSARDRGYNEQFF TGTGCCAGCAGCGCCCGGGACAGGGGTTACAATGAGCAGTTCTTC
TRBJ2-1 TRBD2 TRBV7-9 once CASSLWSSGRAPRNEQFF TGTGCCAGCAGCCTCTGGTCTAGCGGGAGGGCCCCCCGCAATGAGCAGTTCTTC
TRBJ1-5 - TRBV3-1 few CASSQEGRKQPQHF TGTGCCAGCAGCCAAGAAGGGAGGAAGCAGCCCCAGCATTTT
TRBJ2-5 TRBD2 TRBV2 - CASSETSGEETQYF TGTGCCAGCAGTGAAACTAGCGGTGAAGAGACCCAGTACTTC
TRBJ2-1 - TRBV6-2/TRBV6-3 - CASSVPPDNEQFF TGTGCCAGCAGCGTACCCCCCGACAATGAGCAGTTCTTC
TRBJ1-2 TRBD1 TRBV6-2/TRBV6-3 - CASSVRGQGSYGYTF TGTGCCAGCAGTGTAAGGGGACAGGGTTCCTATGGCTACACCTTC
TRBJ2-1 TRBD2 TRBV4-1 - CASRVWGGSSYNEQFF TGCGCCAGCCGGGTATGGGGCGGGAGCTCCTACAATGAGCAGTTCTTC
TRBJ1-2 - TRBV20-1 - CSALSAVAPNYGYTF TGCAGCGCGCTATCGGCCGTGGCCCCAAACTATGGCTACACCTTC
TRBJ2-1 - TRBV3-1 few CASSQDKGWEQFF TGTGCCAGCAGCCAAGATAAGGGGTGGGAGCAGTTCTTC
TRBJ2-7 - TRBV28 once CASSLIREVRYEQYF TGTGCCAGCAGTTTGATCAGGGAGGTCCGCTACGAGCAGTACTTC
TRBJ2-5 - TRBV14 few CASSLIRGNQETQYF TGTGCCAGCAGCCTCATAAGGGGGAACCAAGAGACCCAGTACTTC
TRBJ1-1 - TRBV29-1 few CSVGGPNEGFF TGCAGCGTTGGGGGACCCAACGAGGGTTTCTTT
TRBJ1-2 - TRBV3-1 - CASSLPHSPRYTF TGTGCCAGCAGCCTCCCACACAGTCCTCGCTACACCTTC
TRBJ2-3 TRBD1 TRBV30 few CAGGTGGSTDTQYF TGTGCCGGAGGGACAGGGGGTTCCACAGATACGCAGTATTTT
TRBJ2-7 - TRBV25-1 - CASSDLARGSYEQYF TGTGCCAGCAGCGACCTGGCTAGAGGATCCTACGAGCAGTACTTC
TRBJ2-3 TRBD2 TRBV27 few CASSLAGVPPDTQYF TGTGCCAGCAGTTTAGCGGGAGTCCCCCCAGATACGCAGTATTTT
TRBJ2-3 TRBD2 TRBV27 few CASSLNQLAGSTDTQYF TGTGCCAGCAGTCTTAATCAACTAGCGGGGAGCACAGATACGCAGTATTTT
TRBJ2-7 TRBD1 TRBV20-1 - CSARWTGCYEQYF TGCAGTGCTAGATGGACAGGATGCTACGAGCAGTACTTC
TRBJ2-3 - TRBV6-5 - CASRLTQGDTQYF TGTGCCAGCAGATTGACTCAGGGTGATACGCAGTATTTT
TRBJ2-7 - TRBV5-1 few CASTLGPNYEQYF TGCGCCAGCACCCTGGGACCCAATTACGAGCAGTACTTC
TRBJ1-2 TRBD1 TRBV6-5 - CASSYSDRVDYGYTF TGTGCCAGCAGTTACTCGGACAGGGTGGACTATGGCTACACCTTC
TRBJ1-2 TRBD1 TRBV2 - CASSGGQWDYGYTF TGTGCCAGCAGTGGGGGACAGTGGGACTATGGCTACACCTTC
TRBJ2-7 TRBD2 TRBV12-3/TRBV12-4 - CVSSPSGSSGEQYF TGTGTCAGCAGCCCCAGCGGGAGTTCGGGCGAGCAGTACTTC
TRBJ2-7 TRBD1 TRBV5-1 once CASSPAQGAYEQYF TGCGCCAGCAGCCCCGCACAGGGGGCATACGAGCAGTACTTC
TRBJ1-6 TRBD1 TRBV7-2 - CASSLTGGGGSSPLHF TGTGCCAGCAGCTTAACAGGGGGTGGAGGTAGTTCACCCCTCCACTTT
TRBJ2-5 TRBD2 TRBV7-2 - CASSRLAGGYQETQYF TGTGCCAGCAGCCGCCTAGCGGGGGGGTACCAAGAGACCCAGTACTTC
TRBJ2-3 TRBD2 TRBV9 few CASSRWSGSSDTQYF TGTGCCAGCAGCCGTTGGAGCGGGAGTTCAGATACGCAGTATTTT
TRBJ2-7 TRBD1 TRBV9 - CASSVWGQGAQEQYF TGTGCCAGCAGCGTATGGGGACAGGGGGCACAGGAGCAGTACTTC
TRBJ2-1 TRBD2 TRBV27 - CASSEGLAGVGNEQFF TGTGCCAGCAGCGAGGGACTAGCGGGGGTGGGCAATGAGCAGTTCTTC